This T cell receptor (beta chain) was sequenced for a study of blood T cell repertoires in COVID-19. The V gene's germline CDR1 is KGHSH and CDR2 LQKENI. The CDR3 sequence is 12 residues long. The V end lost 6 bases, the J end lost 7 bases, and 13 bases lay between the germline ends. Sequenced by immunoSEQ multiplex PCR; TCRdb stores in-frame clones only, minus some. The sample lists 130,000 to 150,000 clones, 70% to 80% seen once, with around 5% in the top ten. The receptor's source is a woman between 65 and 79 years old with COVID-19, enrolled during active disease. The sample taken for sequencing was peripheral blood. The chain links TRBV18 to TRBJ2-7; D is perhaps TRBD1 (6 bases). CDR3 amino acids: CASSLGAEEQYF. The CDR3 DNA reads as TGTGCCAGCTCTCTGGGGGCGGAGGAGCAGTACTTC.